The 28 T cell receptor beta chains listed next were all sequenced from one sample in a study of CD8 T cells in Susac syndrome. Random hexamers primed reverse transcription of about 0.5 to 1 ug RNA. TCRdb ran MiXCR on the immunoSEQ multiplex PCR reads and lists one entry per CDR3 protein. The profile shows more than 150,000 distinct CDR3 sequences, approximately 94% of them singletons. Sequencing used CD4+ T cells from PBMCs. These receptors all come from a human donor with Susac syndrome.

The V gene is TRBV12-3 or TRBV12-4, the J gene TRBJ2-7; D gene ambiguous. The CDR3 covers 11 residues. Trimming removed 5 bases at V and 5 bases at J, with 7 bases between. The CDR3 DNA reads as TGTGCCAGCAGTGCCCTAAACGAGCAGTACTTC. Translating gives CASSALNEQYF.

V is TRBV13 and J is TRBJ2-1; 8 bases align to TRBD2. Per the germline V gene, CDR1 is PRHDT and CDR2 is FYEKMQ (reference sequence). V was clipped by 3 bases and J by 8 bases; unmatched bases: 9. The CDR3 covers 15 residues. DNA of the CDR3: TGTGCCAGCAGCTTCGGGGGCGGGACTAGGGATGAGCAGTTCTTC. This encodes CASSFGGGTRDEQFF.

The chain combines TRBV16 with TRBJ1-5; the D is unclear. V lost 0 bases and J lost 4, with 10 bases in between. Germline CDR1 KGHSY, CDR2 FQNENV. This CDR3 contains 15 residues. CDR3 bases: TGTGCCAGCAGCCAATCCGGGCAGGCAAATCAGCCCCAGCATTTT. Translation gives CASSQSGQANQPQHF.

The chain links TRBV5-1 to TRBJ1-2, with D possibly being TRBD1 (6 bases). The CDR3 has 14 residues. V was cut by 4 bases and J by 3 bases, with 13 bases left in between. The germline CDR1 and CDR2 sequences are SGHRS and YFSETQ. The CDR3 reads CASSTGQSHYGYTF. The CDR3 coding sequence is TGCGCCAGCAGCACCGGACAGTCGCACTATGGCTACACCTTC.

The rearrangement uses TRBV20-1 and TRBJ1-1; no firm D call. The CDR3 has 13 amino acids. Germline assignment: CDR1 DFQATT and CDR2 SNEGSKA (reference sequence). The CDR3 DNA sequence: TGCAGCTCCTACCCCCCCGCACAGAGTGAAGCTTTCTTT. This codes for CSSYPPAQSEAFF.

The chain joins TRBV12-3 or TRBV12-4 to TRBJ2-1, with 7 bases lining up with TRBD2. CDR3 size: 14 residues. V lost 6 bases, J lost 2 bases, and 4 bases stayed unmatched. Here the CDR3 DNA reads TGTGCCAGCAGAACCGGGACTACCTACAATGAGCAGTTCTTC. Translated: CASRTGTTYNEQFF.

The J gene is TRBJ1-1, the V gene TRBV6-5, with D hard to call. The V gene lost 2 bases and the J gene lost 11 bases, with 9 bases spanning the gap. Germline CDR1 reads MNHEY; CDR2 reads SVGAGI. CDR3 size: 11 residues. CDR3 sequence reads: CASSYLGRAFF. The CDR3 nucleotides are TGTGCCAGCAGTTACCTGGGTCGGGCTTTCTTT.

This clonotype showed up just a few times. The V gene is TRBV3-1, the J gene TRBJ2-3; D gene unclear. In germline, CDR1 is LGHDT, CDR2 YNNKEL (reference sequence). The CDR3 contains 10 residues. The germline V and J ends were trimmed by 8 bases and 3 bases, with 3 bases remaining between them. The CDR3 DNA sequence: TGTGCCAGCGGTACAGATACGCAGTATTTT. It yields the protein CASGTDTQYF.

This clonotype was recorded only once. J is TRBJ2-5 and V is TRBV9, with TRBD2 identical over 9 bases. This CDR3 is built from 16 residues. Germline CDR1 is SGDLS and CDR2 is YYNGEE. Trimming removed 4 bases from V and 1 base from J; junction bases left unmatched: 8. As DNA, the CDR3 is TGTGCCAGCAGCCCCAGCACAGCGGGGGGCCAAGAGACCCAGTACTTC. Protein sequence: CASSPSTAGGQETQYF.

The chain couples TRBV5-1 to TRBJ2-3, with 9 bases fitting TRBD2. Unmatched junction bases numbered 7, after V lost 5 bases and J lost 0 bases. The CDR3 runs 16 residues. Germline CDR1 is SGHRS and CDR2 is YFSETQ. The CDR3 loop reads CASRTSGGRSTDTQYF. The CDR3 bases are TGCGCCAGCAGGACTAGCGGAGGGAGGAGCACAGATACGCAGTATTTT. The whole variable domain, remainder taken from reference TRBV5-1 and TRBJ2-3, is KAGVTQTPRYLIKTRGQQVTLSCSPISGHRSVSWYQQTPGQGLQFLFEYFSETQRNKGNFPGRFSGRQFSNSRSEMNVSTLELGDSALYLCASRTSGGRSTDTQYFGPGTRLTVL.

The gene calls are TRBV18 and TRBJ1-4, with no clear D. Per the germline V gene, CDR1 is KGHSH and CDR2 is LQKENI. Trimming removed 2 bases at V and 7 bases at J, with 5 bases between. CDR3 length: 12 residues. CDR3 protein: CASSPEGEKLFF. For the CDR3, the DNA is TGTGCCAGCTCACCAGAGGGTGAAAAACTGTTTTTT.

This clonotype was found once. The genes are TRBV20-1 and TRBJ2-1; D is ambiguous. Per germline, CDR1 DFQATT and CDR2 SNEGSKA (reference sequence). This CDR3 region has 12 residues. The ends were cut back, 4 bases at V and 5 bases at J, with 9 bases in the middle. The CDR3 coding sequence is TGCAGTGCTAAAGACGTTAACAATGAGCAGTTCTTC. Its translation: CSAKDVNNEQFF.

This chain connects TRBV11-2 to TRBJ2-1; either TRBD1 or TRBD2 may fit D (5 bases each). The CDR3 totals 11 residues. Germline CDR1 reads SGHAT; CDR2 reads FQNNGV. V dropped 9 bases and J dropped 7 bases, with 10 bases sitting between them. DNA for the CDR3: TGTGCCAGTGCCAGGGAGAATGAGCAGTTCTTC. Encoded protein: CASARENEQFF.

V and J are TRBV3-1 and TRBJ1-1; D unclear. Germline loops: CDR1 LGHDT, CDR2 YNNKEL (reference sequence). V was trimmed by 6 bases and J by 1 base, leaving 9 bases between them. The CDR3 length is 13 residues. CDR3 amino acids: CASSSTQNTEAFF. The CDR3 DNA reads TGTGCCAGCAGTTCAACTCAGAACACTGAAGCTTTCTTT.

The chain links TRBV29-1 to TRBJ2-7; 9 nucleotides match TRBD1. The CDR3 extends over 13 amino acids. Per germline, CDR1 SQVTM and CDR2 ANQGSEA. V dropped 3 bases and J dropped 3; count of bases not matched to a gene: 3. The CDR3 sequence: CSVEGQGGYEQYF. In nucleotides, the CDR3 is TGCAGCGTTGAGGGACAGGGCGGCTACGAGCAGTACTTC.

The rearrangement uses TRBV6-6 and TRBJ1-2, with TRBD1 as a possible D gene (5 bases). Trimming left V 6 bases short and J 2 bases short, with 19 bases between. This CDR3 comprises 16 residues. CDR1 is MNHNY, CDR2 SVGAGI, per germline (reference sequence). The CDR3 DNA is TGTGCCAGCAGCCTTGCCGGTCGGGGCCGAAACTATGGCTACACCTTC. Encoded protein: CASSLAGRGRNYGYTF.

This rearrangement joins TRBV19 to TRBJ2-2; 8 bases are shared with TRBD1. This CDR3 comprises 14 residues. With V trimmed by 9 bases and J by 0 bases, 3 bases remained unmatched. CDR1 LNHDA and CDR2 SQIVND come from the germline V gene (reference sequence). CDR3 loop: CASKDRANTGELFF. In DNA form, the CDR3 reads TGTGCCAGCAAGGACAGGGCGAACACCGGGGAGCTGTTTTTT.

This clonotype was counted once. The chain uses TRBV7-8 and TRBJ2-5; D remains ambiguous. Germline-derived CDR1 and CDR2 are SGHVS and FQNEAQ. With 2 bases removed from V and 9 bases from J, the gap between germline ends came to 16 bases. The CDR3 extends over 14 amino acids. CDR3 DNA: TGTGCCAGCAGCTTAAGATCGACGGATGGGGCCCAGTACTTC. Protein: CASSLRSTDGAQYF.

This sequence joins TRBV6-2 or TRBV6-3 and TRBJ1-5; 10 nucleotides align to TRBD1. Germline V gene lookup returns CDR1 MNHEY and CDR2 SVGEGT. The CDR3 runs 14 residues. After removal of 6 bases from V and 6 bases from J, the junction contained 5 bases not matched to a gene. For the CDR3, the DNA is TGTGCCAGCAGCCACGGACAGGGGGGTCAGCCCCAGCATTTT. Translation gives CASSHGQGGQPQHF.

J is TRBJ1-2 and V is TRBV20-1; 7 bases fit TRBD1. From germline, CDR1 is DFQATT and CDR2 SNEGSKA (reference sequence). The CDR3 has 13 amino acids. The V and J ends lost 5 bases and 4 bases, in that order; junction bases with no gene match: 7. The CDR3 DNA reads as TGCAGTGCTTACGACAGGGTACTCTATGGCTACACCTTC. This gives the protein CSAYDRVLYGYTF.

V is TRBV9 and J is TRBJ2-4; 8 bases match TRBD2. Germline loops: CDR1 SGDLS, CDR2 YYNGEE. The J segment lost 9 bases and the V segment lost 4 bases, leaving 3 bases of the junction unmatched. CDR3 length: 12 amino acids. The CDR3 loop is CASSSSGGIQYF. The CDR3 DNA follows: TGTGCCAGCAGCTCCAGCGGGGGCATTCAGTACTTC.

The chain employs TRBV6-2 or TRBV6-3 and TRBJ2-3, with 10 bases fitting TRBD1. Germline V gene data show CDR1 as MNHEY and CDR2 as SVGEGT. Unmatched junction bases numbered 10, after V lost 2 bases and J lost 8 bases. This CDR3 spans 16 amino acids. CDR3 nucleotides: TGTGCCAGCAGTTACCCAGGACAGGGGGTGGCGGGTACGCAGTATTTT. Amino acids: CASSYPGQGVAGTQYF.

The genes are TRBV9 and TRBJ2-3; 7 nucleotides agree with TRBD1. The CDR3 runs to 13 residues. V shed 2 bases, J shed 3 bases, and the junction held 0 bases outside the gene matches. Germline values: CDR1 SGDLS, CDR2 YYNGEE. The CDR3 region is CASSVTGTDTQYF. The CDR3 DNA reads as TGTGCCAGCAGCGTGACAGGGACAGATACGCAGTATTTT.

The V gene is TRBV2, the J gene TRBJ2-7, with 9 bases fitting TRBD1. V dropped 8 bases and J dropped 0; count of bases not matched to a gene: 5. Germline-derived CDR1 and CDR2 are SNHLY and FYNNEI. This CDR3 spans 14 amino acids. Written as DNA, the CDR3 is TGTGCCAGCCTAGGGACAGGGAGCTCCTACGAGCAGTACTTC. This sequence encodes CASLGTGSSYEQYF.

This rearrangement joins TRBV5-6 to TRBJ2-7; D unresolved. V was trimmed by 4 bases and J by 5 bases, leaving 7 bases between them. The CDR3 covers 11 residues. Germline CDR1 is SGHDT and CDR2 is YYEEEE. The CDR3 region has the DNA TGTGCCAGCAGCGGGTTCCACGAGCAGTACTTC. It encodes CASSGFHEQYF.

This rearrangement joins TRBV20-1 to TRBJ2-7; 10 nucleotides line up with TRBD1. V dropped 5 bases and J dropped 1; count of bases not matched to a gene: 2. CDR1 is DFQATT, CDR2 SNEGSKA, per germline (reference sequence). The CDR3 is made up of 13 amino acids. The CDR3 DNA reads TGCAGTGCTTGGGACAGGGGTTCCTACGAGCAGTACTTC. Translated: CSAWDRGSYEQYF.

This rearrangement joins TRBV18 to TRBJ1-6; no definite D call. In germline, CDR1 is KGHSH, CDR2 LQKENI. The length of the CDR3 is 15 residues. V shed 2 bases and J shed 6 bases, with 11 bases lying between them. In DNA, the CDR3 is TGTGCCAGCTCACCAACATTCCGCTCTAATTCACCCCTCCACTTT. It translates to CASSPTFRSNSPLHF.

The gene calls are TRBV18 and TRBJ2-5, with 8 bases that match TRBD1. The germline V gene has CDR1 KGHSH and CDR2 LQKENI. Trimming at V came to 6 bases and at J to 4 bases, leaving 7 bases not matched to a gene. This CDR3 is 14 amino acids long. DNA for the CDR3: TGTGCCAGCTCTACCAACCAGGGGGCAGAGACCCAGTACTTC. Its protein product is CASSTNQGAETQYF.